This is a list of T cell receptor beta chains from one sample in a study of beta chain features in type 1 diabetes. Here immunoSEQ multiplex PCR was the method, and the copy in TCRdb shows in-frame clones only, minus some. The table includes fewer than 350,000 clones, roughly a fifth detected once. Sequencing was carried out using naive CD4+ T cells from blood. Receptor source: a young woman in good health. CDR3s include the opening cysteine and the closing phenylalanine or tryptophan. The order of the fields is CDR3 DNA, CDR3 protein, clone size, V gene, D gene, J gene. D genes are given only for firm matches. Clone size is shown for a subset of rows, as once, few, many or a class of expanded clone.

TGTGCCAGCAGCGTAGCTCCTTCCTACGAGCAGTACTTC CASSVAPSYEQYF few TRBV9 . TRBJ2-7
TGTGCCAGCAGCAATTGCGGGGGCCGAAGAGAGACCCAGTACTTC CASSNCGGRRETQYF . TRBV21-1 . TRBJ2-5
TGTGCCAGCAGCCTGCCGCCTCTAGCGGGAGCTGGAGATACGCAGTATTTT CASSLPPLAGAGDTQYF once TRBV7-9 TRBD2 TRBJ2-3
TGCAGCTTCGGCGCAGGTAGCGGGGACAATGAGCAGTTCTTC CSFGAGSGDNEQFF few TRBV29-1 TRBD2 TRBJ2-1
TGTGCCAGCTCGGCCCAGAGGATGACTAGCGGGGCGTTTAGCACAGATACGCAGTATTTT CASSAQRMTSGAFSTDTQYF few TRBV18 TRBD2 TRBJ2-3
TGTGCCTGGAGTTCAGACAGGGAGGATCAGCCCCAGCATTTT CAWSSDREDQPQHF few TRBV30 TRBD1 TRBJ1-5
TGTGCCAGCAGCACTTGGGGCGATGAGCAGTTCTTC CASSTWGDEQFF few TRBV21-1 . TRBJ2-1
TGCGCCAGCAGCCAAGCCGGGTTGGGTGGCTACACCTTC CASSQAGLGGYTF few TRBV4-1 . TRBJ1-2
TGTGCCAGCTCACCCCCCTCTAGCGGGAGGGGAGACGAGCAGTACTTC CASSPPSSGRGDEQYF few TRBV18 TRBD2 TRBJ2-7
TGTGCCAGCAAAGCGGGAGCCTACAATGAGCAGTTCTTC CASKAGAYNEQFF . TRBV7-8 TRBD2 TRBJ2-1
TGTGCCAGCAGCTTACCCGGAAGGGGGGAGCAGTTCTTC CASSLPGRGEQFF few TRBV11-3 . TRBJ2-1
TGTGCCTGGAGTGGCTTCCCAAGCGTATCGTACGAGCAGTACTTC CAWSGFPSVSYEQYF few TRBV30 . TRBJ2-7
TGCGCCAGCAGCTTACTACAGGGGACCGGGGAGCTGTTTTTT CASSLLQGTGELFF . TRBV5-1 TRBD1 TRBJ2-2
TGTGCCTGGAGCCTACAGGGAACTGAAGCTTTCTTT CAWSLQGTEAFF . TRBV30 . TRBJ1-1
TGTGCTAGCAGCCTAGGACAGAAAGAGACCCAGTACTTC CASSLGQKETQYF few TRBV7-7 . TRBJ2-5
TGCGCCAGCAGCCTGAACACAGGGATCTACGAGCAGTACTTC CASSLNTGIYEQYF . TRBV5-1 . TRBJ2-7
TGTGCCAGCAGGAGCGGGAGGGCCCACGAGCAGTACTTC CASRSGRAHEQYF . TRBV6-5 TRBD2 TRBJ2-7
TGTGCCAGCAGTTTATCTCTAGCGTCGACCCACGAGCAGTACTTC CASSLSLASTHEQYF few TRBV7-9 . TRBJ2-7
TGTGCCAGCAGCTCGGGGGCCTACGAGCAGTACTTC CASSSGAYEQYF few TRBV7-9 . TRBJ2-7
TGCAGCGTTTGGGGACTGATGACTAGCGGGAGCCCTAAGACCTACGAGCAGTACTTC CSVWGLMTSGSPKTYEQYF few TRBV29-1 TRBD2 TRBJ2-7